This T cell receptor beta chain was recorded in a study of spatial heterogeneity in lung cancer. Each CDR3 protein gets one entry after TCRdb re-called the 5' RACE reads with MiXCR. The sample has about 39,000 distinct CDR3 sequences, about 6% seen once; the top ten hold approximately 10%. Time point described: sample taken at primary tumor resection. Tumor, nontumor lung or frozen PBMC supplied whole RNA, sequenced without sorting. The source of this sequence is a male donor with early-stage non-small cell lung cancer. This specimen consisted of PBMCs, obtained at surgery.

The DNA of the CDR3 is TGTGCTAGTGGTTCCGGACAGGGACCACAAGAGACCCAGTACTTC. It encodes CASGSGQGPQETQYF. This rearrangement joins TRBV12-5 to TRBJ2-5; 8 nucleotides match TRBD1. The CDR3 runs to 15 residues. Germline CDR1 and CDR2: LGHNT and FRNRAP. The junction had 6 bases not matched to a gene; V was cut back by 4 bases and J by 2 bases. Together with reference TRBV12-5 and TRBJ2-5, the CDR3 gives the full variable domain: DARVTQTPRHKVTEMGQEVTMRCQPILGHNTVFWYRQTMMQGLELLAYFRNRAPLDDSGMPKDRFSAEMPDATLATLKIQPSEPRDSAVYFCASGSGQGPQETQYFGPGTRLLVL.